This TCR beta chain was sequenced for a study of T cells expressing NK-cell markers. The overall study: TCR beta repertoires came from sorted CD3+CD56+NKG2C+, CD3+CD56+NKG2C- and CD3+CD56-NKG2C+ T cells. One of eight sequenced donors was HCMV-seronegative; the other seven were seropositive. Study results and limitations: In a few donors, these clonotypes also led the CD3+CD56-NKG2C+ fraction.

UMIs were included in TCR beta cDNA generated by 5'RACE template switching. TCRdb processed the 5' RACE reads again and assigns one entry to each CDR3 protein, with no DNA. The specimen's table records 350,000 to 500,000 distinct CDR3 sequences. With regard to this clonotype: The antigen remains unidentified.

The germline V gene has CDR1 SGHVS and CDR2 FQNEAQ. This CDR3 is 15 amino acids long. This receptor was taken from a woman between 18 and 70 years old in good health. This rearrangement joins TRBV7-8 to TRBJ2-2. Sequencing used blood T cells: a sorted CD56 or NKG2C T cell subset, CD4+ or CD8+ T cells, or bulk PBMC T cells (not recorded which). CDR3 loop: CASSLVPADAGELFF.